The 28 T cell receptor beta chains in this list originate from one sample, sequenced in a study of T cell responses to AZD1222 COVID-19 vaccine. Libraries were prepared by immunoSEQ multiplex PCR; TCRdb keeps only in-frame clonotypes and omits some of them. The sample has 75,000 to 90,000 clones; 60% to 80% are singletons. The sequences come from peripheral blood, collected on day 0 of AZD1222 vaccination. Source of these receptors: an adult in good health.

CDR3: CASTEAGVYNEQFF. The CDR3 DNA is TGTGCCAGCACCGAAGCGGGAGTCTACAATGAGCAGTTCTTC. J is TRBJ2-1 and V is TRBV28, with 8 bases lining up with TRBD2. CDR3 length: 14 residues. CDR1 and CDR2 (germline): MDHEN, SYDVKM. The J segment lost 3 bases and the V segment lost 7 bases, leaving 5 bases of the junction unmatched.

A single count supports this clone. This chain's CDR3 is CASTTGAGVAEAFF. The CDR3 nucleotides are TGTGCCAGCACTACAGGGGCAGGGGTCGCTGAAGCTTTCTTT. The rearrangement links TRBV2 to TRBJ1-1, with 7 nucleotides matching TRBD1. The germline CDR1 and CDR2 sequences are SNHLY and FYNNEI. Trimming took 7 bases from V and 6 from J; bases not matched to a gene: 11. The CDR3 is made up of 14 amino acids.

The chain uses TRBV9 and TRBJ1-3; D not certain. The V and J ends lost 4 bases and 0 bases respectively, with 8 bases between them. This CDR3 has 14 residues. CDR1 SGDLS and CDR2 YYNGEE come from the germline V gene. The CDR3 DNA is TGTGCCAGCAGCCCTCCCGGCTCTGGAAACACCATATATTTT. Translation gives CASSPPGSGNTIYF.

The chain recombines TRBV5-1 with TRBJ1-6; 8 bases align to TRBD1. The CDR3 spans 15 residues. With V trimmed by 3 bases and J by 8 bases, 7 bases remained unmatched. Germline V gives CDR1 SGHRS, CDR2 YFSETQ. CDR3 protein: CASSWRTGTDSPLHF. In DNA, the CDR3 is TGCGCCAGCAGCTGGAGGACAGGGACGGATTCACCCCTCCACTTT.

The chain couples TRBV30 to TRBJ2-1, with D perhaps assigned TRBD1 or TRBD2 (5 bases each). This CDR3 contains 14 residues. Germline loops: CDR1 GTSNPN, CDR2 SVGIG (reference sequence). V was shortened by 1 base and J by 6 bases, with 13 bases between the two germline ends. CDR3 residues: CAWSGDGRPNEQFF. CDR3 sequence (DNA): TGTGCCTGGAGTGGGGACGGTAGGCCCAATGAGCAGTTCTTC. The full variable domain, its missing parts supplied by reference TRBV30 and TRBJ2-1, is SQTIHQWPATLVQPVGSPLSLECTVEGTSNPNLYWYRQAAGRGLQLLFYSVGIGQISSEVPQNLSASRPQDRQFILSSKKLLLSDSGFYLCAWSGDGRPNEQFFGPGTRLTVL.

The CDR3 protein is CASRPAPGREEETQYF. The DNA of the CDR3 is TGTGCCAGCAGGCCCGCTCCGGGGCGGGAAGAAGAGACCCAGTACTTC. The rearrangement joins TRBV25-1 to TRBJ2-5, with a possible D match to TRBD2 (6 bases). Germline V gene sequence: CDR1 MGHDK, CDR2 SYGVNS. The CDR3 extends over 16 amino acids. V was clipped by 6 bases and J by 3 bases, with 20 bases between them.

V gene TRBV9 combines with J gene TRBJ2-3, with no clear D. The V and J ends lost 0 bases and 0 bases respectively, with 5 bases between them. CDR3 length: 14 residues. Germline lookup yields CDR1 SGDLS and CDR2 YYNGEE. This CDR3 is CASSVGSSTDTQYF. CDR3 coding DNA: TGTGCCAGCAGCGTAGGGTCGAGCACAGATACGCAGTATTTT.

Turning to this clone: A read error may account for a junction end that differs from germline. The J gene is TRBJ2-7, the V gene TRBV7-2, with 9 nucleotides matching TRBD2. The CDR3 totals 14 residues. Germline V gives CDR1 SGHTA, CDR2 FQGNSA. The CDR3 DNA is TGTGCCAACAGCCTTTGGACTAGCGCGTCCGAGCAGTACTTC. This codes for CANSLWTSASEQYF. Based on the CDR3 plus reference TRBV7-2 and TRBJ2-7, the full variable domain is GAGVSQSPSNKVTEKGKDVELRCDPISGHTALYWYRQSLGQGLEFLIYFQGNSAPDKSGLPSDRFSAERTGGSVSTLTIQRTQQEDSAVYLCANSLWTSASEQYFGPGTRLTVT.

The rearrangement links TRBV4-1 to TRBJ1-5; 7 bases match TRBD1. Germline CDR1 MGHRA, CDR2 YSYEKL. J was trimmed by 5 bases and V by 0 bases; bases with no gene match: 4. The CDR3 sequence is 15 residues long. As DNA, the CDR3 is TGCGCCAGCAGCCAAGATCGGGGACAGTATCAGCCCCAGCATTTT. This gives the protein CASSQDRGQYQPQHF.

J is TRBJ1-5 and V is TRBV29-1; TRBD1 is a possible D gene (5 bases). The CDR3 is 15 amino acids. V lost 6 bases and J 7 bases, leaving 22 bases between the germline ends. CDR1 and CDR2 (germline): SQVTM, ANQGSEA. The CDR3 DNA reads TGCAGCGTGACCCTCAGCGGGGGGGGAGCGCAGCCCCAGCATTTT. Residues: CSVTLSGGGAQPQHF. The entire variable domain, with the rest obtained from reference TRBV29-1 and TRBJ1-5, is as follows: SAVISQKPSRDICQRGTSLTIQCQVDSQVTMMFWYRQQPGQSLTLIATANQGSEATYESGFVIDKFPISRPNLTFSTLTVSNMSPEDSSIYLCSVTLSGGGAQPQHFGDGTRLSIL.

The CDR3: CATSVREAFTDTQYF. CDR3 nucleotide sequence: TGTGCCACCAGTGTGCGGGAGGCATTCACAGATACGCAGTATTTT. The chain combines TRBV24-1 with TRBJ2-3, with TRBD2 identical over 8 bases. Trimming at V came to 5 bases and at J to 2 bases, leaving 5 bases not matched to a gene. From germline, CDR1 is KGHDR and CDR2 SFDVKD. This CDR3 region has 15 residues.

This clone has just a few counts. The chain links TRBV2 to TRBJ1-2; D might be TRBD1 (6 bases). This CDR3 has 11 residues. V lost 6 bases and J 8 bases, leaving 10 bases between the germline ends. CDR1 SNHLY and CDR2 FYNNEI come from the germline V gene. This chain's CDR3 is CASRYRVGYTF. CDR3 bases: TGTGCCAGCAGATACAGGGTCGGCTACACCTTC.

J is TRBJ1-2 and V is TRBV18; 9 bases fit TRBD1. This CDR3 comprises 16 residues. With V trimmed by 3 bases and J by 2 bases, 7 bases remained unmatched. The germline gives CDR1 KGHSH, CDR2 LQKENI. The DNA for the CDR3 is TGTGCCAGCTCACCGGTCGACGGGACAGGGAACTATGGCTACACCTTC. Translated: CASSPVDGTGNYGYTF.

The gene calls are TRBV24-1 and TRBJ1-2; D may be TRBD1 (6 bases). Trimming shortened V by 2 bases and J by 8 bases, and 11 bases separated the two germline ends. The CDR3 loop spans 13 amino acids. Germline V gene sequence: CDR1 KGHDR, CDR2 SFDVKD. This CDR3 reads CATSDWQGSGYTF. The CDR3 region has the DNA TGTGCCACCAGTGATTGGCAGGGGAGCGGCTACACCTTC.

This clone was recorded once. The chain carries TRBV6-5 and TRBJ1-6, with D possibly matching TRBD1 (6 bases). The V end was cut by 9 bases, the J end by 4 bases, with 13 bases between. The CDR3 runs to 14 residues. Germline loops: CDR1 MNHEY, CDR2 SVGAGI. CDR3 DNA sequence: TGTGCCAGTCTCCGGACAGCTTATAATTCACCCCTCCACTTT. Translated: CASLRTAYNSPLHF.

This clone rates as medium-sized. The chain recombines TRBV7-2 with TRBJ2-3; 7 bases are a match to TRBD2. The J segment lost 6 bases and the V segment lost 5 bases, leaving 14 bases of the junction unmatched. Germline V gene sequence: CDR1 SGHTA, CDR2 FQGNSA. CDR3 length: 16 amino acids. This CDR3 is CASSPAGPAGGDTQYF. The CDR3 DNA sequence: TGTGCCAGCAGCCCCGCAGGTCCAGCCGGGGGGGATACGCAGTATTTT.

J is TRBJ1-2 and V is TRBV28; D is perhaps TRBD1 (5 bases). The germline CDR1 and CDR2 sequences are MDHEN and SYDVKM. The CDR3 has 12 residues. V was pared by 2 bases and J by 7 bases, with 8 bases between. The CDR3 bases are TGTGCCAGCAGTTTAACCGGGGCTGGCTACACCTTC. It encodes CASSLTGAGYTF.

The chain employs TRBV5-1 and TRBJ2-2; D possibly matches TRBD1 or TRBD2 (5 bases each). V shed 3 bases and J shed 8 bases, with 20 bases lying between them. The CDR3 has 16 amino acids. CDR1 and CDR2 (germline): SGHRS, YFSETQ. CDR3 in DNA: TGCGCCAGCAGCTCAGGGACCGACTCTAGTGGTGGGGAGCTGTTTTTT. Translated, it gives CASSSGTDSSGGELFF.

The rearrangement uses TRBV15 and TRBJ1-2; D gene unclear. The CDR3 is made up of 16 amino acids. V shed 3 bases and J shed 1 base, with 15 bases lying between them. CDR1 is LNHNV, CDR2 YYDKDF, per germline (reference sequence). The CDR3 bases are TGTGCCACCAGCAGGGTGGGGAACGAATATAACTATGGCTACACCTTC. Protein product: CATSRVGNEYNYGYTF.

The rearrangement links TRBV7-9 to TRBJ2-7; 10 nucleotides line up with TRBD2. V dropped 6 bases and J dropped 3; count of bases not matched to a gene: 17. In germline, CDR1 is SEHNR, CDR2 FQNEAQ (reference sequence). The CDR3 consists of 18 residues. This CDR3 is CASSNQKGIAGGYYEQYF. DNA of the CDR3: TGTGCCAGCAGTAATCAAAAGGGAATAGCGGGAGGTTACTACGAGCAGTACTTC.

The chain recombines TRBV19 with TRBJ2-2, with D perhaps TRBD1 (5 bases). V gave up 7 bases and J gave up 0 bases, with 9 bases separating them. The CDR3 has 14 amino acids. Germline CDR1 LNHDA, CDR2 SQIVND (reference sequence). This CDR3 is CASNIRANTGELFF. The DNA for the CDR3 is TGTGCCAGTAATATCAGGGCGAACACCGGGGAGCTGTTTTTT.

V is TRBV30 and J is TRBJ2-7; D possibly corresponds to TRBD1 (6 bases). This CDR3 spans 13 amino acids. Trimming cost V 0 bases and J 2 bases, with 8 bases left between them. CDR1 GTSNPN and CDR2 SVGIG come from the germline V gene (reference sequence). The CDR3 loop reads CAWSVGGPYEQYF. CDR3 DNA sequence: TGTGCCTGGAGTGTAGGGGGTCCCTACGAGCAGTACTTC.

The chain is built from TRBV4-3 and TRBJ2-7, with a tentative D call TRBD2 (6 bases). Germline loops: CDR1 LGHNA, CDR2 YSLEER. The CDR3 has 13 amino acids. V gave up 4 bases and J gave up 3 bases, with 10 bases separating them. CDR3 DNA: TGCGCCAGCAGCCGGGACTGGGGCTACGAGCAGTACTTC. Its protein product is CASSRDWGYEQYF.

This chain links TRBV19 with TRBJ2-3; D could derive from TRBD1 or TRBD2 (5 bases each). Per germline, CDR1 LNHDA and CDR2 SQIVND (reference sequence). V gave up 6 bases and J gave up 3 bases, with 13 bases separating them. CDR3 length equals 14 residues. The chain's CDR3 is CASSTGAWTDTQYF. The CDR3 region has the DNA TGTGCCAGTAGCACCGGGGCGTGGACAGATACGCAGTATTTT.

V and J are TRBV6-5 and TRBJ2-7; D may match TRBD1 or TRBD2 (7 bases each). V lost 2 bases to trimming and J lost 1 base, with 15 bases between them. The CDR3 runs 16 residues. CDR1 is MNHEY, CDR2 SVGAGI, per germline. CDR3 DNA: TGTGCCAGCAGTTACGGGGGGGGGACAGTGTCCTACGAGCAGTACTTC. It translates to CASSYGGGTVSYEQYF.

This chain connects TRBV18 to TRBJ1-1; maybe TRBD1 (5 bases). The germline V and J ends were trimmed by 1 base and 5 bases, with 11 bases remaining between them. CDR1 is KGHSH and CDR2 is LQKENI in the germline V gene. The length of the CDR3 is 14 residues. CDR3 sequence reads: CASSPQGISTEAFF. For the CDR3, the DNA is TGTGCCAGCTCACCACAGGGGATTAGTACTGAAGCTTTCTTT.

This clone was seen a handful of times. The chain is built from TRBV2 and TRBJ1-5; 10 bases are shared with TRBD1. After removal of 11 bases from V and 7 bases from J, the junction contained 8 bases not matched to a gene. The CDR3 has 13 residues. Germline-derived CDR1 and CDR2 are SNHLY and FYNNEI. CDR3 DNA: TGTGCCTCCGGGACAGGGGACCGGCAGCCCCAGCATTTT. Residues: CASGTGDRQPQHF.

The V gene is TRBV18, the J gene TRBJ2-5; D not resolved. The CDR3 covers 13 residues. V lost 3 bases to trimming and J lost 4 bases, with 9 bases between them. Germline V gene lookup returns CDR1 KGHSH and CDR2 LQKENI. CDR3 sequence (DNA): TGTGCCAGCTCACCGCCCCTGGGAGAGACCCAGTACTTC. Residues: CASSPPLGETQYF.